This T cell receptor beta chain comes out of a study of blood T cell repertoires in COVID-19. Produced via immunoSEQ multiplex PCR; TCRdb's table is partial and in-frame only. There are about 73,000 clones in the sample; approximately 71% occur only once, and under 3% lies in the top ten. CDR3 length equals 15 residues. From germline, CDR1 is SGHRS and CDR2 YFSETQ. V lost 0 bases to trimming and J lost 0 bases, with 9 bases between them. Sequencing was carried out using peripheral blood. The chain recombines TRBV5-1 with TRBJ2-5; the D gene is possibly TRBD2 (5 bases). The receptor was derived from a man between 65 and 85 years old with COVID-19, enrolled during active disease. CDR3 sequence (DNA): TGCGCCAGCAGCTTGGGTTCGGGGTACCAAGAGACCCAGTACTTC. Protein sequence: CASSLGSGYQETQYF.